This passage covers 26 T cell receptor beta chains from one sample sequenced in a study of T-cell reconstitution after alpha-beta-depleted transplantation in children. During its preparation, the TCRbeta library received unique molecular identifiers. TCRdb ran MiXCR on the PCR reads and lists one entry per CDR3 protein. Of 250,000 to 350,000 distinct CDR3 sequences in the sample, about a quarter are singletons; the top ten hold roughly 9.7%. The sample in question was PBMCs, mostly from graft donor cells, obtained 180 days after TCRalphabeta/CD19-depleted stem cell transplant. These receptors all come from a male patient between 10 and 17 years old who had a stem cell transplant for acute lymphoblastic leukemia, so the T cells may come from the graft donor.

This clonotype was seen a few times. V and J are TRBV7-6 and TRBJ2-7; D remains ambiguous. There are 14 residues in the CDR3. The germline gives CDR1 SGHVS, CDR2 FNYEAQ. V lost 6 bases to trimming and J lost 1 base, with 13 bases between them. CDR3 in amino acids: CASSPVWGSYEQYF. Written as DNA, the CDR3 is TGTGCCAGCAGTCCCGTGTGGGGATCCTACGAGCAGTACTTC.

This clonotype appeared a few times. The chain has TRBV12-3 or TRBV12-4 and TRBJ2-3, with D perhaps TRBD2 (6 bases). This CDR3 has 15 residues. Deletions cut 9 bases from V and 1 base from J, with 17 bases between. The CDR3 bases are TGTGCCAGTATGAGACTAGGGTGGCGCACAGATACGCAGTATTTT. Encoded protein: CASMRLGWRTDTQYF.

The CDR3 DNA reads TGTGCCATCAGTGATCCCTTCGGACTAGCGGGAGGACTTAGCTCCTACGAGCAGTACTTC. Its translation is CAISDPFGLAGGLSSYEQYF. The chain has TRBV10-3 and TRBJ2-7, with 14 positions matching TRBD2. Per the germline V gene, CDR1 is ENHRY and CDR2 is SYGVKD. V trimming: 3 bases; J trimming: 0 bases; junction bases outside the gene matches: 13. The CDR3 contains 20 residues.

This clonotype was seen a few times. CDR3 bases: TGTGCCAGCAGCTTAGCGCTCCAGCGGGAGTCATTTGACGAGCAGTACTTC. Amino acids: CASSLALQRESFDEQYF. V and J are TRBV7-9 and TRBJ2-7; TRBD2 matches at 8 bases. CDR1 SEHNR and CDR2 FQNEAQ come from the germline V gene (reference sequence). V shed 0 bases, J shed 5 bases, and the junction held 12 bases outside the gene matches. CDR3 size: 17 residues.

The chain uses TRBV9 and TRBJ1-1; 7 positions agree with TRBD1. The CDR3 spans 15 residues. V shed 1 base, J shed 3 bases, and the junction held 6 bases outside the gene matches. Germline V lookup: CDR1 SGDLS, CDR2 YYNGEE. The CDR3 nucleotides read TGTGCCAGCAGCGTAAGTGGGACAGCTTACACTGAAGCTTTCTTT. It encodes CASSVSGTAYTEAFF.

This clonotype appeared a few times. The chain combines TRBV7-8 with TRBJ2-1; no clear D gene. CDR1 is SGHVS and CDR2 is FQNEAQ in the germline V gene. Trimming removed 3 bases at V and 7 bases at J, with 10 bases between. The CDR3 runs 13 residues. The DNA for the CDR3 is TGTGCCAGCAGCTTGCCCGCAAGTAATGAGCAGTTCTTC. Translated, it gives CASSLPASNEQFF. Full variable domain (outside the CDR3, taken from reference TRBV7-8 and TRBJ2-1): GAGVSQSPRYKVAKRGQDVALRCDPISGHVSLFWYQQALGQGPEFLTYFQNEAQLDKSGLPSDRFFAERPEGSVSTLKIQRTQQEDSAVYLCASSLPASNEQFFGPGTRLTVL.

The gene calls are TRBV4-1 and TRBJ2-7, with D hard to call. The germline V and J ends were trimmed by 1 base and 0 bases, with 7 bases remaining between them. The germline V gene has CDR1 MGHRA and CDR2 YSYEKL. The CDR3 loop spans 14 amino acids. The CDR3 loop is CASSQALRSYEQYF. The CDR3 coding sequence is TGCGCCAGCAGCCAAGCCCTGCGCTCCTACGAGCAGTACTTC.

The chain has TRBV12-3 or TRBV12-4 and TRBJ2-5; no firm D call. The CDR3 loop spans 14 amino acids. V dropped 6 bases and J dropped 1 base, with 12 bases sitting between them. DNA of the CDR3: TGTGCCAGCAGCTACACAAGAATCCAAGAGACCCAGTACTTC. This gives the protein CASSYTRIQETQYF.

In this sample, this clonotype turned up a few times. The CDR3: CASSVQGGELFF. The DNA of the CDR3 is TGTGCCAGCAGCGTACAGGGGGGGGAGCTGTTTTTT. The chain uses TRBV9 and TRBJ2-2, with D possibly matching TRBD1 (6 bases). The CDR3 is 12 residues long. Between the trimmed V and J ends, which lost 1 base and 8 bases, there was a span of 6 bases. Germline loops: CDR1 SGDLS, CDR2 YYNGEE.

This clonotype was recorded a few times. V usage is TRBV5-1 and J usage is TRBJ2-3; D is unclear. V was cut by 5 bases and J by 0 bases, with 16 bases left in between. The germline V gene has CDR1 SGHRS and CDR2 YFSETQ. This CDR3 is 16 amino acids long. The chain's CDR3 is CASRPPGYTSTDTQYF. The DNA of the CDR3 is TGCGCCAGCAGGCCCCCCGGGTATACTAGCACAGATACGCAGTATTTT.

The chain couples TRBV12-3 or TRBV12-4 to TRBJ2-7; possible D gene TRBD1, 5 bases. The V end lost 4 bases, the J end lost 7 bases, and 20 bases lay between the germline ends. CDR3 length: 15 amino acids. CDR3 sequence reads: CASSSGREDPLEQYF. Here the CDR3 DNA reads TGTGCCAGCAGTTCCGGCAGGGAAGACCCCTTGGAGCAGTACTTC.

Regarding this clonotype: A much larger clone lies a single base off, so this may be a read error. The CDR3 region has the DNA TGTGCCAGCAGTGTCTACTACGAGCAGTACTTC. It yields the protein CASSVYYEQYF. The chain has TRBV12-3 or TRBV12-4 and TRBJ2-7; D remains unclear. V lost 5 bases, J lost 3 bases, and 5 bases lay in between. This CDR3 contains 11 residues.

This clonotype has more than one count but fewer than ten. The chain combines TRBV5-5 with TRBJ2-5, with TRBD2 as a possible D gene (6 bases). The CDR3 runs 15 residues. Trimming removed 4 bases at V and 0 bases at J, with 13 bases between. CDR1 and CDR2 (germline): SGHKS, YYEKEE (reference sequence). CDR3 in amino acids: CASSRTSPYQETQYF. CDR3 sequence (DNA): TGTGCCAGCAGCCGTACTAGCCCGTACCAAGAGACCCAGTACTTC.

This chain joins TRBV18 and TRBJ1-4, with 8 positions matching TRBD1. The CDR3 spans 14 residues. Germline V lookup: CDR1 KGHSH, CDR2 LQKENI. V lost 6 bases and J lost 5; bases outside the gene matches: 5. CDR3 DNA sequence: TGTGCCAGCTCGCGGACAGGGACCAATGAAAAACTGTTTTTT. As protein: CASSRTGTNEKLFF.

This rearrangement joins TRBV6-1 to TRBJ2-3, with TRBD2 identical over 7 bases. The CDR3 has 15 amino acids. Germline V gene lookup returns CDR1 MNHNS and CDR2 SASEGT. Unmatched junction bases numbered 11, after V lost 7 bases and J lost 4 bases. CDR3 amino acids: CASTSGSGGADTQYF. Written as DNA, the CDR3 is TGTGCCAGCACCTCCGGGAGTGGGGGGGCAGATACGCAGTATTTT.

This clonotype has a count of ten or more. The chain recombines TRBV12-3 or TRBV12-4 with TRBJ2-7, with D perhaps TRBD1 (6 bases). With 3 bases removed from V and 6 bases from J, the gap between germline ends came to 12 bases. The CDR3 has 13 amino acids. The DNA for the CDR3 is TGTGCCAGCAGTTTTCTGGGGGCGGGCGAGCAGTACTTC. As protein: CASSFLGAGEQYF.

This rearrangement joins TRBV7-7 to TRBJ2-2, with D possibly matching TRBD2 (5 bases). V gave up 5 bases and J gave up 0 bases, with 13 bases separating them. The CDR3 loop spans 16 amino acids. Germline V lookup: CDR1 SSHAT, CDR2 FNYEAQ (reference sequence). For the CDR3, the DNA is TGTGCCAGCAGCCAGAGCGGCCCATCGAACACCGGGGAGCTGTTTTTT. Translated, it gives CASSQSGPSNTGELFF.

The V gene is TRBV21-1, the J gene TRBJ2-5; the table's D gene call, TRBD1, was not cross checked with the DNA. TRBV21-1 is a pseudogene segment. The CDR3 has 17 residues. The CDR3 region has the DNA TGTGCCAGCAGCAAGGTCAGACAACTCCGGGACGGAGAGACCCAGTACTTC. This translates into CASSKVRQLRDGETQYF.

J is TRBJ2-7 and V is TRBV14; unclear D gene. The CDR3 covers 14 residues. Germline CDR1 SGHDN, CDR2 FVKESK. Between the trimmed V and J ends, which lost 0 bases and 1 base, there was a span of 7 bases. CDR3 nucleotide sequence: TGTGCCAGCAGCCAAGAGTACAGATCCTACGAGCAGTACTTC. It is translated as CASSQEYRSYEQYF.

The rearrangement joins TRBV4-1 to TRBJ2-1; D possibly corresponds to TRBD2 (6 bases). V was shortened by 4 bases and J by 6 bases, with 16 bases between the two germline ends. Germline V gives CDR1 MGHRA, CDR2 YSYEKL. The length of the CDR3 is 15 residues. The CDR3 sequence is CASSPGPEGFNEQFF. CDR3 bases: TGCGCCAGCAGCCCAGGACCGGAGGGATTCAATGAGCAGTTCTTC.

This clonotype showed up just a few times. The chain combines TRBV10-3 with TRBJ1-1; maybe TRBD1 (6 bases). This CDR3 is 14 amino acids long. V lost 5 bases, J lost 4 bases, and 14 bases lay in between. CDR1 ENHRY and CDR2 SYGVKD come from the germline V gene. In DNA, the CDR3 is TGTGCCATCAGTCCGAAAGGGACACGCACTGAAGCTTTCTTT. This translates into CAISPKGTRTEAFF.

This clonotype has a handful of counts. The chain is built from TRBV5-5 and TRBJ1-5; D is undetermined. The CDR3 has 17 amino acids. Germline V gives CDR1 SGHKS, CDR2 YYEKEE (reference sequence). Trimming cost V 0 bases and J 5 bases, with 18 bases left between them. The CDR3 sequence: CASSLGKIRSRYQPQHF. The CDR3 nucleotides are TGTGCCAGCAGCTTGGGAAAAATCCGATCGCGGTATCAGCCCCAGCATTTT.

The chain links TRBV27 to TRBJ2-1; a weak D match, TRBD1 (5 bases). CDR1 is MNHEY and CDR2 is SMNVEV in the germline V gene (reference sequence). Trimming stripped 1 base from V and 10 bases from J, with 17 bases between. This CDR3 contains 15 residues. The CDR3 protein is CASSLLGLVLQEQFF. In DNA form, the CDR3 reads TGTGCCAGCAGTTTATTGGGGCTGGTCCTTCAAGAGCAGTTCTTC.

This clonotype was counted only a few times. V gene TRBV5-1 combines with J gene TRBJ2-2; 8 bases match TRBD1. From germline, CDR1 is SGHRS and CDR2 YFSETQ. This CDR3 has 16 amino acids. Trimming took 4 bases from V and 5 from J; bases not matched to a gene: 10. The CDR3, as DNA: TGCGCCAGCAGCCCAGGGGGCGCGTTTAAAACCGGGGAGCTGTTTTTT. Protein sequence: CASSPGGAFKTGELFF.

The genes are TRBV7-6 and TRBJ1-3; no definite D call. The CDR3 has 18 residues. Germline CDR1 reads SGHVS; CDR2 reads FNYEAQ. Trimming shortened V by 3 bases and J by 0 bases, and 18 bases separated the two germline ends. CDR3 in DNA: TGTGCCAGCAGCTTCCCGGACGACAAACCCTTCTCTGGAAACACCATATATTTT. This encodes CASSFPDDKPFSGNTIYF.

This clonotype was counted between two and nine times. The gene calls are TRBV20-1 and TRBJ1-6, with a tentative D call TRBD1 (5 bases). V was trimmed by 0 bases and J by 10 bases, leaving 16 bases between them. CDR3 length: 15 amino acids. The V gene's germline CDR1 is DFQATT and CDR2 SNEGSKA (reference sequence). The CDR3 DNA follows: TGCAGTGCTAGAGATGGGACCCCACAAAGGTCACCCCTCCACTTT. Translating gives CSARDGTPQRSPLHF.